Shown below are 17 T cell receptor beta chains from a single sample sequenced in a study of blood T cell repertoires in COVID-19. Libraries were prepared by immunoSEQ multiplex PCR; TCRdb keeps only in-frame clonotypes and omits some of them. The repertoire holds under 300,000 clones, with around 82% as singletons. Sequenced sample: peripheral blood. These TCRs come from a woman aged 50 to 60 who had recovered from COVID-19.

V usage is TRBV30 and J usage is TRBJ2-6; 11 bases align to TRBD2. V lost 3 bases, J lost 0 bases, and 1 base stayed unmatched. CDR3 size: 16 residues. Germline-derived CDR1 and CDR2 are GTSNPN and SVGIG (reference sequence). The CDR3: CAWSTSGSSGANVLTF. In DNA, the CDR3 is TGTGCCTGGAGCACTAGCGGGAGCTCTGGGGCCAACGTCCTGACTTTC. The whole variable domain, remainder taken from reference TRBV30 and TRBJ2-6, is SQTIHQWPATLVQPVGSPLSLECTVEGTSNPNLYWYRQAAGRGLQLLFYSVGIGQISSEVPQNLSASRPQDRQFILSSKKLLLSDSGFYLCAWSTSGSSGANVLTFGAGSRLTVL.

The V and J genes are TRBV3-1 (or the pseudogene TRBV3-2) and TRBJ2-4; 10 bases match TRBD2. CDR3 length: 14 amino acids. Trimming took 6 bases from V and 8 from J; bases not matched to a gene: 7. Germline lookup yields CDR1 LGHDT and CDR2 YNNKEL (reference sequence). The DNA for the CDR3 is TGTGCCAGCAGTGAAAGCGGGGGGGCTGACATTCAGTACTTC. Its protein product is CASSESGGADIQYF.

The chain is built from TRBV7-9 and TRBJ1-4; maybe TRBD1 (5 bases). The CDR3 covers 15 residues. V shed 1 base and J shed 4 bases, with 10 bases lying between them. Germline values: CDR1 SEHNR, CDR2 FQNEAQ (reference sequence). The CDR3 DNA is TGTGCCAGCAGCTTAGAAGGGGCCCATAATGAAAAACTGTTTTTT. It codes for CASSLEGAHNEKLFF.

The chain carries TRBV6-5 and TRBJ1-5; 10 nucleotides align to TRBD1. V lost 6 bases and J lost 7; bases outside the gene matches: 3. Germline V gene lookup returns CDR1 MNHEY and CDR2 SVGAGI. The CDR3 sequence is 13 residues long. CDR3 region: CASSGQGDQPQHF. CDR3 in DNA: TGTGCCAGCAGCGGACAGGGGGACCAGCCCCAGCATTTT.

The rearrangement links TRBV19 to TRBJ2-1, with D perhaps matching TRBD1 (6 bases). The CDR3 contains 14 residues. V was cut by 8 bases and J by 6 bases, with 17 bases left in between. CDR1 is LNHDA, CDR2 SQIVND, per germline (reference sequence). The CDR3 here is CASADSSEINEQFF. As DNA, the CDR3 is TGTGCCAGTGCGGACAGTTCTGAAATCAATGAGCAGTTCTTC.

CDR3 in DNA: TGTGCCAGCAGCTTAGGACTAGCGGGGGGGGTAGATACGCAGTATTTT. Translated, it gives CASSLGLAGGVDTQYF. V and J are TRBV11-2 and TRBJ2-3, with 14 positions matching TRBD2. With V trimmed by 1 base and J by 5 bases, 2 bases remained unmatched. This CDR3 spans 16 amino acids. The V gene's germline CDR1 is SGHAT and CDR2 FQNNGV.

The chain couples TRBV18 to TRBJ1-1, with D hard to call. The V end lost 6 bases, the J end lost 1 base, and 6 bases lay between the germline ends. The CDR3 spans 12 residues. From germline, CDR1 is KGHSH and CDR2 LQKENI. The CDR3 DNA sequence: TGTGCCAGCTCCTCTCGGAACACTGAAGCTTTCTTT. It translates to CASSSRNTEAFF.

J is TRBJ2-3 and V is TRBV10-3; tentative D call: TRBD2 (5 bases). Germline-derived CDR1 and CDR2 are ENHRY and SYGVKD. V gave up 2 bases and J gave up 6 bases, with 6 bases separating them. The CDR3 has 12 amino acids. For the CDR3, the DNA is TGTGCCATCAGTGAGGGAGGCGATACGCAGTATTTT. The encoded protein is CAISEGGDTQYF.

The chain recombines TRBV4-1 with TRBJ1-1, with D maybe TRBD1 (6 bases). Germline CDR1 is MGHRA and CDR2 is YSYEKL. The CDR3 totals 13 residues. Trimming removed 7 bases at V and 4 bases at J, with 13 bases between. The CDR3 sequence: CASTPDRATEAFF. CDR3 DNA sequence: TGCGCCAGCACCCCGGACAGAGCCACTGAAGCTTTCTTT.

The chain is built from TRBV10-3 and TRBJ2-6; D unresolved. The V gene's germline CDR1 is ENHRY and CDR2 SYGVKD. The length of the CDR3 is 17 residues. Trimming left V 8 bases short and J 0 bases short, with 17 bases between. The CDR3, as DNA: TGTGCCATCCTACCTCAGGTTTACCGCTCTGGGGCCAACGTCCTGACTTTC. This encodes CAILPQVYRSGANVLTF.

This clone was counted between two and nine times. This chain joins TRBV5-5 and TRBJ2-1; 7 positions match TRBD1. The trim removed 4 bases at V and 0 bases at J, leaving 10 bases unmatched. CDR1 and CDR2 (germline): SGHKS, YYEKEE (reference sequence). The CDR3 contains 17 residues. The CDR3: CASSSLGQQSSYNEQFF. The CDR3 DNA follows: TGTGCCAGCAGCAGCTTGGGACAGCAGAGCTCCTACAATGAGCAGTTCTTC.

V usage is TRBV5-6 and J usage is TRBJ1-1; TRBD1 might be the D (5 bases). The V end lost 1 base, the J end lost 7 bases, and 8 bases lay between the germline ends. CDR3 length: 12 amino acids. CDR1 is SGHDT and CDR2 is YYEEEE in the germline V gene. The CDR3 DNA follows: TGTGCCAGCAGCTTGTTCGGACATGAAGCTTTCTTT. It translates to CASSLFGHEAFF. Drawing the rest from reference TRBV5-6 and TRBJ1-1, the complete variable domain is DAGVTQSPTHLIKTRGQQVTLRCSPKSGHDTVSWYQQALGQGPQFIFQYYEEEERQRGNFPDRFSGHQFPNYSSELNVNALLLGDSALYLCASSLFGHEAFFGQGTRLTVV.

V and J are TRBV5-1 and TRBJ2-2, with 9 bases matching TRBD2. The CDR3 length is 17 residues. With V trimmed by 1 base and J by 1 base, 5 bases remained unmatched. Germline-derived CDR1 and CDR2 are SGHRS and YFSETQ. For the CDR3, the DNA is TGCGCCAGCAGCTTGAAAAGCGGGGGGCGGAACACCGGGGAGCTGTTTTTT. Translation: CASSLKSGGRNTGELFF.

The chain links TRBV7-2 to TRBJ2-7; 11 bases are a match to TRBD2. Germline loops: CDR1 SGHTA, CDR2 FQGNSA. The V gene end was trimmed by 5 bases and the J gene end by 2 bases; junction bases not matched to a gene: 8. The CDR3 spans 16 residues. The CDR3 spells CASSIFLTSGTYEQYF. DNA for the CDR3: TGTGCCAGCAGCATCTTTTTGACTAGCGGGACCTACGAGCAGTACTTC. Combining the CDR3 with reference TRBV7-2 and TRBJ2-7 gives the whole variable domain GAGVSQSPSNKVTEKGKDVELRCDPISGHTALYWYRQSLGQGLEFLIYFQGNSAPDKSGLPSDRFSAERTGGSVSTLTIQRTQQEDSAVYLCASSIFLTSGTYEQYFGPGTRLTVT.

This clone was counted only a few times. The CDR3 region is CASRAPGAGELFF. The CDR3 nucleotides read TGTGCCAGCAGAGCCCCGGGAGCCGGGGAGCTGTTTTTT. This chain joins TRBV28 and TRBJ2-2; possible D gene TRBD2, 6 bases. Between the trimmed V and J ends, which lost 6 bases and 6 bases, there was a span of 11 bases. The CDR3 has 13 amino acids. Germline V lookup: CDR1 MDHEN, CDR2 SYDVKM.

This clone appeared a single time. The chain employs TRBV19 and TRBJ2-1, with 8 bases fitting TRBD2. Germline assignment: CDR1 LNHDA and CDR2 SQIVND (reference sequence). V lost 8 bases and J lost 4; bases outside the gene matches: 10. This CDR3 has 15 residues. The CDR3 reads CASSPGTRGYNEQFF. The DNA for the CDR3 is TGTGCCAGTTCACCCGGGACTAGGGGGTACAATGAGCAGTTCTTC. The variable domain in full, with the rest retrieved from reference TRBV19 and TRBJ2-1, is DGGITQSPKYLFRKEGQNVTLSCEQNLNHDAMYWYRQDPGQGLRLIYYSQIVNDFQKGDIAEGYSVSREKKESFPLTVTSAQKNPTAFYLCASSPGTRGYNEQFFGPGTRLTVL.

The DNA of the CDR3 is TGTGCCAGCAGCTTCGGACTGGGGTACTACGAGCAGTACTTC. This codes for CASSFGLGYYEQYF. V is TRBV5-4 and J is TRBJ2-7; weak D call: TRBD2 (5 bases). In germline, CDR1 is SGHNT, CDR2 YYREEE (reference sequence). The CDR3 is made up of 14 amino acids. V gave up 2 bases and J gave up 3 bases, with 12 bases separating them.